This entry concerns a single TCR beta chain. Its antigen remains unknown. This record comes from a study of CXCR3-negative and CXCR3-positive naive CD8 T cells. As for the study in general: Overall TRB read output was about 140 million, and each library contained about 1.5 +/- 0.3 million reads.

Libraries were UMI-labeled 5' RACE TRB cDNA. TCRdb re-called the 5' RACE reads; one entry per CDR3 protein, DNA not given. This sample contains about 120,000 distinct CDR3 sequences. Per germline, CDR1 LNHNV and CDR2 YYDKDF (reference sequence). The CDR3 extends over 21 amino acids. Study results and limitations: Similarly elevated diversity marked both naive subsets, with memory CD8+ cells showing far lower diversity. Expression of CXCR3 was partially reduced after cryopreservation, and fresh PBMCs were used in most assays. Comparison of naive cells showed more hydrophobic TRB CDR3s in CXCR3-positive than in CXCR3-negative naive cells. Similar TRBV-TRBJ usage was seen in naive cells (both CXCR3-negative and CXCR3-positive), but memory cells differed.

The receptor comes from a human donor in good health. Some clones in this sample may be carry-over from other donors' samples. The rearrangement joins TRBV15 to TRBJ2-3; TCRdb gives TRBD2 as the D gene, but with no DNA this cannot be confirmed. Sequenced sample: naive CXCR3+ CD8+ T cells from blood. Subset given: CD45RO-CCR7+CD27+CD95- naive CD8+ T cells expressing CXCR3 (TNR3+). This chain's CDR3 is CATSREPGQGSSGRSTDTQYF.